These 15 T cell receptor beta chains originate from one sample sequenced in a study of blood T cell repertoires in COVID-19. The method was immunoSEQ multiplex PCR; TCRdb's version includes in-frame clones alone and lacks a portion of them. The sample includes about 25,000 clones, roughly 80% of them seen just once. The specimen was peripheral blood. Receptors originate from a man aged 45 to 65 with active or convalescent COVID-19.

The CDR3 reads CASSLQSGQGFNEQFF. CDR3 in DNA: TGCGCCAGCAGCCTCCAGTCGGGACAGGGGTTCAATGAGCAGTTCTTC. The gene calls are TRBV4-1 and TRBJ2-1; 10 bases fit TRBD1. Germline CDR1 and CDR2: MGHRA and YSYEKL. V dropped 4 bases and J dropped 6; count of bases not matched to a gene: 9. This CDR3 is built from 16 residues.

The V and J genes are TRBV28 and TRBJ2-3; TRBD2 agrees at 7 bases. CDR3 size: 14 residues. Trimming at V came to 10 bases and at J to 3 bases, leaving 10 bases not matched to a gene. Germline V gives CDR1 MDHEN, CDR2 SYDVKM. CDR3 bases: TGTGCCACCTCGTTGGGGGGGAAGACAGATACGCAGTATTTT. Encoded protein: CATSLGGKTDTQYF.

V usage is TRBV6-5 and J usage is TRBJ1-3; D gene unclear. Trimming cost V 5 bases and J 2 bases, with 10 bases left between them. Germline CDR1 MNHEY, CDR2 SVGAGI. The CDR3 runs to 14 residues. The CDR3, as DNA: TGTGCCAGCAGTCCGATACAAGCTGGAAACACCATATATTTT. Protein product: CASSPIQAGNTIYF.

The chain uses TRBV5-4 and TRBJ2-4, with 8 nucleotides matching TRBD1. Trimming took 3 bases from V and 1 from J; bases not matched to a gene: 6. CDR3 length: 16 amino acids. Germline loops: CDR1 SGHNT, CDR2 YYREEE (reference sequence). Here the CDR3 reads CASSSQTGEAKNIQYF. CDR3 nucleotides: TGTGCCAGCAGCTCTCAGACAGGGGAGGCCAAAAACATTCAGTACTTC.

The chain joins TRBV5-1 to TRBJ2-2; 9 bases map to TRBD1. J was trimmed by 4 bases and V by 0 bases; bases with no gene match: 4. CDR1 is SGHRS and CDR2 is YFSETQ in the germline V gene. This CDR3 spans 16 amino acids. The CDR3 region is CASSLVTGGLTGELFF. CDR3 nucleotide sequence: TGCGCCAGCAGCTTGGTAACAGGGGGCCTCACCGGGGAGCTGTTTTTT.

Notes on this clone: Compared with germline, one end of the junction differs, possibly owing to a read error. This chain connects TRBV19 to TRBJ2-7; TRBD2 agrees at 10 bases. The CDR3 spans 13 residues. From germline, CDR1 is LNHDA and CDR2 SQIVND (reference sequence). CDR3 coding DNA: TGTGCCAGTAGCATAGCGGGAGGCTACGAGCAGTACTTC. This encodes CASSIAGGYEQYF. Filled out from reference TRBV19 and TRBJ2-7, the complete variable domain reads DGGITQSPKYLFRKEGQNVTLSCEQNLNHDAMYWYRQDPGQGLRLIYYSQIVNDFQKGDIAEGYSVSREKKESFPLTVTSAQKNPTAFYLCASSIAGGYEQYFGPGTRLTVT.

The chain uses TRBV12-5 and TRBJ2-7, with D possibly matching TRBD1 (5 bases). V gave up 2 bases and J gave up 4 bases, with 6 bases separating them. CDR3 length equals 12 residues. Germline V gives CDR1 LGHNT, CDR2 FRNRAP. CDR3 in DNA: TGTGCTAGTGGTTTGCAGGGATACGAGCAGTACTTC. Protein product: CASGLQGYEQYF.

The rearrangement joins TRBV5-4 to TRBJ1-5; D perhaps matches TRBD1 (5 bases). Trimming removed 5 bases at V and 5 bases at J, with 11 bases between. The germline V gene has CDR1 SGHNT and CDR2 YYREEE (reference sequence). The CDR3 spans 13 residues. DNA for the CDR3: TGTGCCAGCAGTGCGGGAGGGGATCAGCCCCAGCATTTT. Its protein product is CASSAGGDQPQHF.

The V gene is TRBV4-2, the J gene TRBJ2-3, with D maybe TRBD2 (5 bases). V shed 0 bases and J shed 8 bases, with 9 bases lying between them. Germline V gives CDR1 LGHNA, CDR2 YNFKEQ. The CDR3 covers 13 residues. The CDR3 spells CASSQDDRGTQYF. Here the CDR3 DNA reads TGTGCCAGCAGCCAAGATGATCGGGGTACGCAGTATTTT.

This clone was seen a single time. This chain uses TRBV10-3 with TRBJ1-4, with 10 bases lining up with TRBD1. The CDR3 consists of 16 residues. The germline V gene encodes CDR1 ENHRY and CDR2 SYGVKD. V gave up 6 bases and J gave up 5 bases; unmatched junction bases: 9. CDR3 residues: CAISQGPGQGNEKLFF. CDR3 nucleotides: TGTGCCATCAGCCAAGGACCGGGACAGGGGAATGAAAAACTGTTTTTT.

The chain employs TRBV24-1 and TRBJ2-1, with TRBD2 matching 11 bases. With 4 bases clipped from V and 1 base from J, the junction kept 2 bases outside the gene matches. The germline gives CDR1 KGHDR, CDR2 SFDVKD. This CDR3 spans 16 amino acids. The CDR3 DNA reads TGTGCCACCAGTGAGTCTAGCGGGGGGTCCTACAATGAGCAGTTCTTC. As protein: CATSESSGGSYNEQFF.

This clone was observed once. The rearrangement links TRBV12-3 or TRBV12-4 to TRBJ2-1; 8 bases line up with TRBD2. The length of the CDR3 is 12 residues. Trimming removed 5 bases from V and 10 bases from J; junction bases left unmatched: 4. CDR3 in amino acids: CASSLSGSEQFF. The CDR3 DNA sequence: TGTGCCAGCAGTCTGAGCGGGAGCGAGCAGTTCTTC.

The rearrangement joins TRBV5-5 to TRBJ1-4, with D possibly TRBD1 on 6 matching bases. Germline-derived CDR1 and CDR2 are SGHKS and YYEKEE (reference sequence). V was trimmed by 9 bases and J by 8 bases, leaving 20 bases between them. There are 14 residues in the CDR3. The CDR3 DNA follows: TGTGCCACGACGACAGGAGGACTGGAGGAAAAACTGTTTTTT. Protein product: CATTTGGLEEKLFF.

The chain joins TRBV28 to TRBJ1-2; 10 nucleotides align to TRBD1. The CDR3 extends over 16 amino acids. CDR1 and CDR2 (germline): MDHEN, SYDVKM. Losses at the gene ends were 6 bases for V and 8 bases for J; bases not matched to a gene: 15. The chain's CDR3 is CASSPSTTGGNRGYTF. The CDR3 coding sequence is TGTGCCAGCAGCCCGTCGACGACAGGGGGCAACCGCGGCTACACCTTC.

The genes are TRBV12-3 or TRBV12-4 and TRBJ2-7; no clear D gene. The CDR3 contains 13 residues. V gave up 5 bases and J gave up 1 base, with 9 bases separating them. Here the CDR3 reads CASSPGWSYEQYF. In nucleotides, the CDR3 is TGTGCCAGCAGTCCCGGTTGGTCCTACGAGCAGTACTTC.